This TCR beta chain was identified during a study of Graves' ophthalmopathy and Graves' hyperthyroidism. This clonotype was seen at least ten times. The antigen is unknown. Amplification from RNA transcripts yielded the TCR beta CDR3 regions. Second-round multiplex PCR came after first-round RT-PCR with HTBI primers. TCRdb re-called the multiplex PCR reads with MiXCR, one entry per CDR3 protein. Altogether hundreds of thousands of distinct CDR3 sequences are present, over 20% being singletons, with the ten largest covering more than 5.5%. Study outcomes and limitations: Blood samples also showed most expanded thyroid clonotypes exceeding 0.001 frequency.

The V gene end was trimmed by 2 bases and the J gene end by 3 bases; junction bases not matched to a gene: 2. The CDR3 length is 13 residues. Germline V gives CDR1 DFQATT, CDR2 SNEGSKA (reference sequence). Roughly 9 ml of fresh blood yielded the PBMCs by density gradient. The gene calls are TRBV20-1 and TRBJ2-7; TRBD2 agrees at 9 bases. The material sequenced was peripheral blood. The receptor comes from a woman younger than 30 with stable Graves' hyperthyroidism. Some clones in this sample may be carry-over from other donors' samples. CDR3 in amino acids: CSARPSGVYEQYF. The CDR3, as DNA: TGCAGTGCTAGACCTAGCGGGGTCTACGAGCAGTACTTC.